The sample holds a few counts of the clone carrying this TCR beta chain. Its antigen is not identified. The data are from a study of post-analysis software for immune sequencing data. On the study more broadly: The courses of disease that were included comprised relapsing-remitting, secondary progressive and progressive-relapsing multiple sclerosis.

The CDR3 length is 14 residues. Germline V gene lookup returns CDR1 ENHRY and CDR2 SYGVKD. V was clipped by 0 bases and J by 3 bases, with 8 bases between them. Study outcomes and limitations: Samples prepared in the same batch strongly co-clustered by F measure. The five TRBV segments detected at higher frequency in patients than in controls included TRBV5-6, TRBV5-1 and TRBV20-1. Normalized Chao1 diversity in multiple sclerosis patients fell significantly below that of controls.

Presence of unique molecular identifiers characterized the TCR beta cDNA libraries. TCRdb reprocessed the PCR reads with MiXCR, giving one entry per CDR3 protein. The sample records some 690,000 distinct CDR3 sequences, 59% being singletons. The chain is built from TRBV10-3 and TRBJ1-1; D is undetermined. The sample was blood. The TCR comes from a girl aged 2 to 10 with multiple sclerosis. The CDR3 region has the DNA TGTGCCATCAGTGAGTCGGCTTTGGACACTGAAGCTTTCTTT. Translated, it gives CAISESALDTEAFF.